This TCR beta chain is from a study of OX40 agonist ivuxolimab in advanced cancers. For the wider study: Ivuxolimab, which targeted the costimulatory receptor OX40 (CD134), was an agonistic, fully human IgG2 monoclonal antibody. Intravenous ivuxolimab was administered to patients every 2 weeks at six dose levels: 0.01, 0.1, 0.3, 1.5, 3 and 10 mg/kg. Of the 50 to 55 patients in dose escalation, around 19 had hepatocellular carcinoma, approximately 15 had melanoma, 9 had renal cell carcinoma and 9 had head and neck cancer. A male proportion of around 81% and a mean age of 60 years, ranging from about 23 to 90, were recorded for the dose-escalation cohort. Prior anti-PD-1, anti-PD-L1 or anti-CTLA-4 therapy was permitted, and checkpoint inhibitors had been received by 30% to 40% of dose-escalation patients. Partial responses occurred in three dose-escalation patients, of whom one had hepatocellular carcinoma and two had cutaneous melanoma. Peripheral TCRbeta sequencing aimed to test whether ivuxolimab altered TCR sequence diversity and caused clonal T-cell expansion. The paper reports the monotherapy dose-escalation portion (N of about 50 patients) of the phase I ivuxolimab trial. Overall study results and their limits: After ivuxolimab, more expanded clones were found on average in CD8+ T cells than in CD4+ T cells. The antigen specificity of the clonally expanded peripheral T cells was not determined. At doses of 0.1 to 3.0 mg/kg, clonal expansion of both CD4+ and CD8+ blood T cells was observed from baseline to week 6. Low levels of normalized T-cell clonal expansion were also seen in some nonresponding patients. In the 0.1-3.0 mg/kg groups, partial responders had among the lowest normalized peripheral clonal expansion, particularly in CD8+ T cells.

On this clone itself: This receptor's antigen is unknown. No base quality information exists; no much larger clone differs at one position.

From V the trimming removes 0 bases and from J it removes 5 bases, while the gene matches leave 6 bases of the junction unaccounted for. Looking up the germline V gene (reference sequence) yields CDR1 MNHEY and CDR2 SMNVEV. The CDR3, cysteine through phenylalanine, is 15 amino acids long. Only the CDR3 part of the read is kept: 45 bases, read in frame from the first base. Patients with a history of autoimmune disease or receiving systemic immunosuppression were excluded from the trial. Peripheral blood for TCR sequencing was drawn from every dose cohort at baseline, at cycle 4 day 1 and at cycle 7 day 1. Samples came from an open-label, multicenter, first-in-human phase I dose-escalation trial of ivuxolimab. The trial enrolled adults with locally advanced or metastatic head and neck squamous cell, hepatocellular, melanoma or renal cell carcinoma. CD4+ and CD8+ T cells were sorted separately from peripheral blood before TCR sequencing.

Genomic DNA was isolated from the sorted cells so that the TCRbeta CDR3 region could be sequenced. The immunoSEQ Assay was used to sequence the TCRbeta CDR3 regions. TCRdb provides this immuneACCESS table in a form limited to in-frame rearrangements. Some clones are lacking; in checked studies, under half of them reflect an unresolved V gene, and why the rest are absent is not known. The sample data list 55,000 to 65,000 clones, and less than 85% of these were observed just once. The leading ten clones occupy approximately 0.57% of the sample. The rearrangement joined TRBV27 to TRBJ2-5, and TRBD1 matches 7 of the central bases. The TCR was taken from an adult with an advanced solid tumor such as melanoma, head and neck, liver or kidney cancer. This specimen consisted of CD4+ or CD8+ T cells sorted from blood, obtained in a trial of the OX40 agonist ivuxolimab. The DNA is TGTGCCAGCAGTTTATCGAAGAGGGGGCGGGAGACCCAGTACTTC. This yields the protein CASSLSKRGRETQYF.